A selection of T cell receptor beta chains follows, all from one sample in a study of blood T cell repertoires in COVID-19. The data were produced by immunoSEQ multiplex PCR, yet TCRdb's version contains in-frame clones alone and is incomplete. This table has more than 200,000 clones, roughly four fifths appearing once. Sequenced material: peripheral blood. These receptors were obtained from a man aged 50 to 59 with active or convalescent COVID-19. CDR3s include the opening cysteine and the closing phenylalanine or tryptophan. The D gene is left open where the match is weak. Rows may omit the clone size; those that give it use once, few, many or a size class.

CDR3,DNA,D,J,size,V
CAIKGDTGELFF,TGTGCCATAAAAGGGGACACCGGGGAGCTGTTTTTT,.,TRBJ2-2,.,TRBV7-9
CSVYPRTGGNEKLFF,TGCAGCGTTTACCCAAGGACAGGGGGGAATGAAAAACTGTTTTTT,TRBD1,TRBJ1-4,.,TRBV29-1
CSADGTVSYNEQFF,TGCAGCGCTGATGGGACAGTCTCCTACAATGAGCAGTTCTTC,TRBD1,TRBJ2-1,.,TRBV29-1
CASSLAQSTSGNTIYF,TGCGCCAGCAGCTTGGCTCAGTCAACATCTGGAAACACCATATATTTT,.,TRBJ1-3,.,TRBV5-1
CASLAGGRYEQYF,TGTGCCAGCTTAGCGGGGGGGCGGTACGAGCAGTACTTC,TRBD2,TRBJ2-7,.,TRBV28
CASSEDRFSGNTIYF,TGTGCCAGTAGTGAGGACAGGTTCTCTGGAAACACCATATATTTT,TRBD1,TRBJ1-3,.,TRBV6-1
CASSTQGANYGYTF,TGTGCCAGTTCAACCCAGGGGGCCAACTATGGCTACACCTTC,TRBD1,TRBJ1-2,.,TRBV19
CASSWGLAGSRSSYNEQFF,TGTGCCAGCAGCTGGGGACTAGCGGGCTCCCGTTCGAGCTACAATGAGCAGTTCTTC,TRBD2,TRBJ2-1,few,TRBV5-6
CASNRANEKLFF,TGTGCCAGCAACAGGGCCAATGAAAAACTGTTTTTT,.,TRBJ1-4,.,TRBV28
CASGDGGGARDEQFF,TGTGCCAGTGGGGACGGCGGGGGGGCCCGGGATGAGCAGTTCTTC,TRBD2,TRBJ2-1,.,TRBV6-4
CPTSQRGGIAEAFF,TGCCCCACCAGCCAACGGGGGGGGATCGCTGAAGCTTTCTTT,.,TRBJ1-1,.,TRBV4-1
CASSASSYEQYF,TGTGCCAGCAGTGCCAGCTCCTACGAGCAGTACTTC,.,TRBJ2-7,once,TRBV2
CASSTDPRAGYTF,TGCGCCAGCAGCACAGACCCCAGGGCGGGCTACACCTTC,.,TRBJ1-2,.,TRBV5-1
CASSPLGRQREF,TGCGCCAGCAGCCCCCTGGGCCGACAGCGCGAGTTC,.,TRBJ1-2,once,TRBV4-1
CASSTRTGRTGELFF,TGTGCCAGCAGCACCCGGACAGGACGCACCGGGGAGCTGTTTTTT,TRBD1,TRBJ2-2,.,TRBV3-1/TRBV3-2
CASSLMIAGNYGYTF,TGTGCCAGCAGCTTAATGATCGCAGGAAACTATGGCTACACCTTC,.,TRBJ1-2,.,TRBV7-2
CASSQAGGYYGYTF,TGTGCCAGCAGCCAAGCAGGGGGCTACTATGGCTACACCTTC,TRBD1,TRBJ1-2,.,TRBV4-2
CASTPSGGSTDTQYF,TGTGCCAGCACCCCCAGCGGGGGGAGCACAGATACGCAGTATTTT,TRBD2,TRBJ2-3,.,TRBV7-9
CATSPQGRREQFF,TGTGCCACCAGCCCCCAGGGGCGGAGGGAGCAGTTCTTC,.,TRBJ2-1,.,TRBV15
CASSARGDTQYF,TGTGCCAGCAGCGCGAGAGGAGATACGCAGTATTTT,.,TRBJ2-3,.,TRBV12-3/TRBV12-4
CASTIPPQPQHF,TGTGCCAGCACTATCCCCCCTCAGCCCCAGCATTTT,.,TRBJ1-5,once,TRBV28
CAWAGPIHTF,TGTGCCTGGGCAGGCCCTATCCACACCTTC,.,TRBJ1-2,.,TRBV30
CASSRDSNQPQHF,TGTGCCAGCAGCAGGGATAGCAATCAGCCCCAGCATTTT,.,TRBJ1-5,once,TRBV28
CARIEPGTVNTEAFF,TGCGCCAGAATAGAACCCGGGACAGTGAACACTGAAGCTTTCTTT,TRBD1,TRBJ1-1,.,TRBV5-1
CASSTRRSNEQFF,TGTGCCAGTAGTACTCGCCGGAGCAATGAGCAGTTCTTC,.,TRBJ2-1,.,TRBV19
CASSQPWGRGGNNEQFF,TGTGCCAGCAGCCAACCGTGGGGTCGCGGGGGGAACAATGAGCAGTTCTTC,TRBD2,TRBJ2-1,.,TRBV11-2
CASSYQAGGNEQFF,TGTGCCAGCAGTTATCAAGCGGGGGGCAATGAGCAGTTCTTC,TRBD2,TRBJ2-1,once,TRBV6-6
CASSQGGQVNSPLHF,TGTGCCAGCAGCCAAGGGGGGCAGGTGAATTCACCCCTCCACTTT,.,TRBJ1-6,.,TRBV3-1/TRBV3-2
CASNSGQETQYF,TGTGCCAGCAATAGCGGCCAAGAGACCCAGTACTTC,.,TRBJ2-5,.,TRBV2
CASSQIGESSYEQYF,TGTGCCAGCAGCCAGATTGGGGAGAGCTCCTACGAGCAGTACTTC,.,TRBJ2-7,.,TRBV14
CASTPQGGRPITEAFF,TGTGCCAGCACACCGCAAGGGGGCAGGCCGATCACTGAAGCTTTCTTT,TRBD1,TRBJ1-1,.,TRBV7-2
CASSLDPGSNYGYTF,TGCGCCAGCAGCTTGGATCCGGGTTCTAACTATGGCTACACCTTC,.,TRBJ1-2,.,TRBV5-1
CAREGYEQYF,TGTGCCAGGGAGGGTTATGAGCAGTACTTC,.,TRBJ2-7,.,TRBV19
CASGSGQTNWDTIYF,TGTGCCAGTGGGTCCGGACAGACAAATTGGGACACCATATATTTT,.,TRBJ1-3,many,TRBV19
CARSLQGQPQHF,TGTGCCAGAAGCCTACAGGGACAGCCCCAGCATTTT,.,TRBJ1-5,once,TRBV5-3
CASSPGQGARNEKLFF,TGTGCCAGCAGCCCGGGACAGGGGGCAAGGAATGAAAAACTGTTTTTT,TRBD1,TRBJ1-4,.,TRBV3-1/TRBV3-2
CASSPGQGAFF,TGTGCCAGCAGCCCTGGACAGGGTGCTTTCTTT,TRBD1,TRBJ1-1,few,TRBV7-8